The next 5 T cell receptor beta chains were all read from a single sample in a study of T cells in Graves' hyperthyroidism and ophthalmopathy. Amplified regions were TCR beta CDR3 sequences from RNA transcripts. A first-round RT-PCR of the TCR CDR3 used the HTBI primer set. TCRdb reanalysed the multiplex PCR reads using MiXCR and keeps one entry per CDR3 protein. The table shows under 650,000 distinct CDR3 sequences, with about a sixth occurring only once. Material: blood. These receptors came from a woman aged 25 to 45 with Graves' hyperthyroidism.

The chain combines TRBV12-3 or TRBV12-4 with TRBJ1-4; tentatively, D is TRBD1 (6 bases). V lost 10 bases to trimming and J lost 3 bases, with 18 bases between them. This CDR3 has 15 amino acids. CDR3 DNA sequence: TGTGCCACCACCCTTGGGGGGACACCTAATGAAAAACTGTTTTTT. It codes for CATTLGGTPNEKLFF.

This clonotype was found many times. V is TRBV6-1 and J is TRBJ1-1; D uncertain. Looked up from germline, CDR1 is MNHNS and CDR2 is SASEGT. Trimming removed 4 bases at V and 5 bases at J, with 11 bases between. The CDR3 spans 13 residues. The CDR3 DNA reads TGTGCCAGCAGTGTTCGGACGGGTACTGAAGCTTTCTTT. It translates to CASSVRTGTEAFF.

The J gene is TRBJ2-5, the V gene TRBV5-1, with unresolved D. CDR1 is SGHRS, CDR2 YFSETQ, per germline. This CDR3 contains 13 residues. Trimming pared 0 bases from V and 10 bases from J, leaving 13 bases between. CDR3 bases: TGCGCCAGCAGCTTGGGGCAGATGGATGGCCAGTACTTC. Amino acid sequence: CASSLGQMDGQYF. The full variable domain, rest sourced from reference TRBV5-1 and TRBJ2-5, is KAGVTQTPRYLIKTRGQQVTLSCSPISGHRSVSWYQQTPGQGLQFLFEYFSETQRNKGNFPGRFSGRQFSNSRSEMNVSTLELGDSALYLCASSLGQMDGQYFGPGTRLLVL.

This clonotype has just a few counts. The V and J genes are TRBV28 and TRBJ2-6, with D hard to call. The CDR3 is 15 residues long. Trimming removed 3 bases from V and 0 bases from J, with 6 bases in between. Looked up from germline, CDR1 is MDHEN and CDR2 is SYDVKM. The CDR3 sequence: CASSLIGSGANVLTF. CDR3 DNA sequence: TGTGCCAGCAGTTTGATCGGCTCTGGGGCCAACGTCCTGACTTTC.

This clonotype was detected many times. V usage is TRBV6-5 and J usage is TRBJ2-3; D is ambiguous. CDR1 and CDR2 (germline): MNHEY, SVGAGI. The CDR3 contains 14 residues. Trimming left V 2 bases short and J 0 bases short, with 6 bases between. CDR3 residues: CASSYRVSTDTQYF. The CDR3 nucleotides are TGTGCCAGCAGTTACAGGGTTAGCACAGATACGCAGTATTTT.